These 21 T cell receptor beta chains came from one sample sequenced in a study of blood T cell repertoires in COVID-19. TCRdb's table, derived via immunoSEQ multiplex PCR, lists solely in-frame clones and lacks some. The sample holds approximately 150,000 clones, approximately 84% seen once. Sequenced: PBMCs or T cells enriched from blood (not recorded which). These receptor sequences come from a woman aged 45-65 years with acute COVID-19.

This clone was recorded once. This chain uses TRBV7-9 with TRBJ1-3; 8 nucleotides match TRBD1. Germline CDR1 and CDR2: SEHNR and FQNEAQ (reference sequence). Trimming removed 7 bases from V and 0 bases from J; junction bases left unmatched: 5. The CDR3 sequence is 15 residues long. Here the CDR3 DNA reads TGTGCCAGCACACGGACAGGGACCTCTGGAAACACCATATATTTT. Translated, it gives CASTRTGTSGNTIYF.

V gene TRBV16 combines with J gene TRBJ1-4, with a weak D call TRBD1 (5 bases). The CDR3 covers 15 residues. Trimming stripped 4 bases from V and 5 bases from J, with 14 bases between. Per the germline V gene, CDR1 is KGHSY and CDR2 is FQNENV. This chain's CDR3 is CASSPRIGQNEKLFF. CDR3 coding DNA: TGTGCCAGCAGCCCTCGGATAGGACAAAATGAAAAACTGTTTTTT.

V gene TRBV19 combines with J gene TRBJ2-7; D may be TRBD2 (6 bases). Germline CDR1 and CDR2: LNHDA and SQIVND (reference sequence). V gave up 6 bases and J gave up 0 bases, with 15 bases separating them. The CDR3 has 15 residues. CDR3 protein: CASRARSGSSYEQYF. The CDR3, as DNA: TGTGCCAGTAGGGCAAGAAGCGGGTCCTCCTACGAGCAGTACTTC.

The gene calls are TRBV9 and TRBJ2-1; 8 bases are shared with TRBD2. Trimming removed 0 bases from V and 5 bases from J; junction bases left unmatched: 4. Germline loops: CDR1 SGDLS, CDR2 YYNGEE. CDR3 length: 15 residues. CDR3 DNA sequence: TGTGCCAGCAGCGTAGGGGTAGCGGGGCACAATGAGCAGTTCTTC. Its translation is CASSVGVAGHNEQFF.

The V and J genes are TRBV6-2 or TRBV6-3 and TRBJ2-7; 7 bases agree with TRBD2. The CDR3 sequence is 14 residues long. V gave up 4 bases and J gave up 2 bases; unmatched junction bases: 5. Germline V CDR1 and CDR2: MNHEY, SVGEGT. The CDR3 DNA reads TGTGCCAGCAGTTTGGCTAGCGGCCCCTACGAGCAGTACTTC. Protein: CASSLASGPYEQYF.

This clone appeared once. The gene calls are TRBV5-5 and TRBJ2-2; D not resolved. CDR1 SGHKS and CDR2 YYEKEE come from the germline V gene (reference sequence). The CDR3 extends over 15 amino acids. Trimming stripped 1 base from V and 4 bases from J, with 11 bases between. The CDR3 coding sequence is TGTGCCAGCAGCTTGTCAAGCTACCTCACCGGGGAGCTGTTTTTT. It translates to CASSLSSYLTGELFF.

The CDR3, as DNA: TGTGCCAGCAGCCCGCCTACTTCACGAAGTCCTTACAATGAGCAGTTCTTC. It encodes CASSPPTSRSPYNEQFF. The chain recombines TRBV3-1 (or the pseudogene TRBV3-2) with TRBJ2-1; D uncertain. The V end lost 4 bases, the J end lost 4 bases, and 20 bases lay between the germline ends. Germline-derived CDR1 and CDR2 are LGHDT and YNNKEL (reference sequence). The CDR3 has 17 amino acids.

The gene calls are TRBV27 and TRBJ2-3, with D possibly TRBD1 on 5 matching bases. Germline-derived CDR1 and CDR2 are MNHEY and SMNVEV (reference sequence). The CDR3 has 15 amino acids. The V end lost 2 bases, the J end lost 3 bases, and 12 bases lay between the germline ends. CDR3 nucleotide sequence: TGTGCCAGCAGTTTAACTTGGGGCACGACAGATACGCAGTATTTT. Protein product: CASSLTWGTTDTQYF.

The count of this clone is one. V gene TRBV4-1 combines with J gene TRBJ2-5; 10 positions match TRBD2. The CDR3 spans 16 residues. Germline V lookup: CDR1 MGHRA, CDR2 YSYEKL. The J segment lost 5 bases and the V segment lost 0 bases, leaving 6 bases of the junction unmatched. CDR3 DNA: TGCGCCAGCAGCCAAGAAAGCGGGAGGGCCGGGGAGACCCAGTACTTC. It codes for CASSQESGRAGETQYF.

The gene calls are TRBV27 and TRBJ2-7; 9 nucleotides agree with TRBD1. The CDR3 runs to 16 residues. CDR1 and CDR2 (germline): MNHEY, SMNVEV (reference sequence). With V trimmed by 1 base and J by 6 bases, 10 bases remained unmatched. For the CDR3, the DNA is TGTGCCAGCAGTTTATTACCACCGGGACAGGGTAGCGAGCAGTACTTC. It encodes CASSLLPPGQGSEQYF.

Concerning this clone itself: Within the sample, other DNA sequences also encode this same CDR3. The chain links TRBV6-5 to TRBJ2-7, with 7 bases that match TRBD2. Germline CDR1 and CDR2: MNHEY and SVGAGI. The J segment lost 2 bases and the V segment lost 6 bases, leaving 4 bases of the junction unmatched. The CDR3 sequence is 13 residues long. CDR3 nucleotides: TGTGCCAGCAGCCCGGGGGGACCCTACGAGCAGTACTTC. Amino acids: CASSPGGPYEQYF.

This chain uses TRBV7-6 with TRBJ2-2; a possible D gene is TRBD1 (6 bases). Per the germline V gene, CDR1 is SGHVS and CDR2 is FNYEAQ. This CDR3 has 15 residues. The V end was cut by 5 bases, the J end by 6 bases, with 16 bases between. CDR3 in DNA: TGTGCCAGCAGCCTGAACAGGGCGTCCGCCGGGGAGCTGTTTTTT. It is translated as CASSLNRASAGELFF. Full variable domain (outside the CDR3, taken from reference TRBV7-6 and TRBJ2-2): GAGVSQSPRYKVTKRGQDVALRCDPISGHVSLYWYRQALGQGPEFLTYFNYEAQQDKSGLPNDRFSAERPEGSISTLTIQRTEQRDSAMYRCASSLNRASAGELFFGEGSRLTVL.

This clone was detected only once. V gene TRBV6-1 combines with J gene TRBJ2-1; TRBD1 agrees at 12 bases. CDR1 and CDR2 (germline): MNHNS, SASEGT. The CDR3 extends over 16 amino acids. With V trimmed by 4 bases and J by 8 bases, 9 bases remained unmatched. The DNA of the CDR3 is TGTGCCAGCAGTGGATCCGGGACAGGGGGCTTTGATGAGCAGTTCTTC. Amino acids: CASSGSGTGGFDEQFF.

This clone came up a few times. The V gene is TRBV5-6, the J gene TRBJ2-3, with D perhaps TRBD1 (5 bases). The germline CDR1 and CDR2 sequences are SGHDT and YYEEEE. The germline V and J ends were trimmed by 4 bases and 1 base, with 7 bases remaining between them. The CDR3 has 13 residues. The chain's CDR3 is CASSAQGTDTQYF. The CDR3 nucleotides are TGTGCCAGCAGCGCACAGGGCACAGATACGCAGTATTTT.

Written as DNA, the CDR3 is TGTGCCAGCAGCTCCTTGAGCGGGAGATATAATGAGCAGTTCTTC. Amino acid sequence: CASSSLSGRYNEQFF. V is TRBV11-2 and J is TRBJ2-1, with 8 bases matching TRBD2. Germline CDR1 is SGHAT and CDR2 is FQNNGV. The CDR3 runs 15 residues. V trimming: 4 bases; J trimming: 7 bases; junction bases outside the gene matches: 9.

The V call is TRBV30, the J call TRBJ1-6, with D tentatively TRBD1 (5 bases). V dropped 6 bases and J dropped 10 bases, with 22 bases sitting between them. The CDR3 length is 15 residues. The germline V gene has CDR1 GTSNPN and CDR2 SVGIG (reference sequence). This chain's CDR3 is CACGHNQGEGSPLHF. The CDR3 DNA follows: TGTGCCTGTGGTCACAACCAAGGGGAAGGATCACCCCTCCACTTT.

This clone was detected only a few times. The chain has TRBV7-3 and TRBJ2-2; D call uncertain. Looked up from germline, CDR1 is SGHTA and CDR2 is FQGTGA. The CDR3 contains 14 residues. V lost 4 bases, J lost 1 base, and 7 bases lay in between. The CDR3 coding sequence is TGTGCCAGCAGCTCGGTCCTGAACACCGGGGAGCTGTTTTTT. Amino acids: CASSSVLNTGELFF. The full variable domain, in which reference TRBV7-3 and TRBJ2-2 provide the parts outside the CDR3, is GAGVSQTPSNKVTEKGKYVELRCDPISGHTALYWYRQSLGQGPEFLIYFQGTGAADDSGLPNDRFFAVRPEGSVSTLKIQRTERGDSAVYLCASSSVLNTGELFFGEGSRLTVL.

The V call is TRBV11-3, the J call TRBJ2-5; TRBD2 aligns across 14 bases. This CDR3 is 17 amino acids long. Germline V lookup: CDR1 SGHNT, CDR2 YENEEA. Trimming cost V 5 bases and J 5 bases; bases outside gene matches: 10. CDR3 coding DNA: TGTGCCAGCAGCCCTGGGACTAGCGGGAGTTATCCCGAGACCCAGTACTTC. Encoded protein: CASSPGTSGSYPETQYF.

Worth noting for this clone: Other DNA sequences from this sample encode an identical CDR3 as well. This chain's CDR3 is CASEDRGHEQYF. The CDR3 DNA follows: TGTGCCAGCGAGGACAGGGGACACGAGCAGTACTTC. The chain combines TRBV19 with TRBJ2-7; 9 positions match TRBD1. V was pared by 9 bases and J by 5 bases, with 5 bases of the junction left unmatched. Germline V lookup: CDR1 LNHDA, CDR2 SQIVND (reference sequence). The CDR3 length is 12 residues. Using reference TRBV19 and TRBJ2-7 for the parts outside the CDR3, the full variable domain is DGGITQSPKYLFRKEGQNVTLSCEQNLNHDAMYWYRQDPGQGLRLIYYSQIVNDFQKGDIAEGYSVSREKKESFPLTVTSAQKNPTAFYLCASEDRGHEQYFGPGTRLTVT.

This clone was counted once. The chain carries TRBV20-1 and TRBJ1-2; 8 bases line up with TRBD1. Germline CDR1 is DFQATT and CDR2 is SNEGSKA (reference sequence). The CDR3 contains 13 residues. The V gene end was trimmed by 3 bases and the J gene end by 2 bases; junction bases not matched to a gene: 2. CDR3 in amino acids: CSASDRGNYGYTF. CDR3 in DNA: TGCAGTGCTAGTGACAGGGGAAACTATGGCTACACCTTC.

The V call is TRBV7-3, the J call TRBJ1-1; no clear D gene. The V end was cut by 5 bases, the J end by 1 base, with 8 bases between. Germline loops: CDR1 SGHTA, CDR2 FQGTGA. CDR3 size: 13 residues. CDR3 protein: CASSVQWNTEAFF. As DNA, the CDR3 is TGTGCCAGCAGCGTTCAGTGGAACACTGAAGCTTTCTTT. The complete variable domain, with remaining parts taken from reference TRBV7-3 and TRBJ1-1, reads GAGVSQTPSNKVTEKGKYVELRCDPISGHTALYWYRQSLGQGPEFLIYFQGTGAADDSGLPNDRFFAVRPEGSVSTLKIQRTERGDSAVYLCASSVQWNTEAFFGQGTRLTVV.